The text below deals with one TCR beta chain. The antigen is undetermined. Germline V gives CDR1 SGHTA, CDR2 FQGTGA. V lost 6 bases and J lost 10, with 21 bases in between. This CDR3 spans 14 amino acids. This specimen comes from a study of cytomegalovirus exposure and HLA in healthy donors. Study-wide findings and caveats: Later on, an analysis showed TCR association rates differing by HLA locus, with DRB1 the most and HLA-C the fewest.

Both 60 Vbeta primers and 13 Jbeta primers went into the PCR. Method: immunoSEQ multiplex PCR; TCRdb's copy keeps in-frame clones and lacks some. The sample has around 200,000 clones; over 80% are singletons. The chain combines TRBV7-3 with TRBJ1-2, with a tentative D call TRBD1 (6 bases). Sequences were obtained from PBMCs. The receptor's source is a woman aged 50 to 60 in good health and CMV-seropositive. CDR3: CASSPTNGGAYYTF. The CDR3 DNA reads TGTGCCAGCAGTCCAACCAACGGGGGGGCCTACTACACCTTC.